The 27 T cell receptor beta chains below come from one sample, sequenced in a study of Graves' ophthalmopathy and Graves' hyperthyroidism. Scientists amplified the TCR beta CDR3 regions from RNA transcripts. The authors performed first-round RT-PCR with HTBI primers and then a second-round multiplex PCR. TCRdb processed the multiplex PCR reads anew with MiXCR; each CDR3 protein has one entry. The table shows about 480,000 distinct CDR3 sequences, with approximately 15% occurring only once. The sample was blood. All receptors derive from a woman aged 25-40 years with Graves' ophthalmopathy.

This clonotype was recorded many times. The gene calls are TRBV30 and TRBJ1-1; TRBD1 is a possible D gene (5 bases). V dropped 0 bases and J dropped 0 bases, with 14 bases sitting between them. This CDR3 region has 16 residues. Germline V gene lookup returns CDR1 GTSNPN and CDR2 SVGIG (reference sequence). The CDR3 DNA sequence: TGTGCCTGGAGTGTCCACCCGGGGCGGATGAACACTGAAGCTTTCTTT. It specifies CAWSVHPGRMNTEAFF. The whole variable domain, filled in from reference TRBV30 and TRBJ1-1, reads SQTIHQWPATLVQPVGSPLSLECTVEGTSNPNLYWYRQAAGRGLQLLFYSVGIGQISSEVPQNLSASRPQDRQFILSSKKLLLSDSGFYLCAWSVHPGRMNTEAFFGQGTRLTVV.

The chain is built from TRBV12-3 or TRBV12-4 and TRBJ1-1; perhaps TRBD1 as D (5 bases). The CDR3 has 14 residues. Trimming cost V 5 bases and J 6 bases, with 16 bases left between them. In nucleotides, the CDR3 is TGTGCCAGCAGTCTTGGGGGAGGGTGGCCTGAAGCTTTCTTT. Residues: CASSLGGGWPEAFF.

This clonotype came up many times. The chain uses TRBV27 and TRBJ2-5, with 15 positions matching TRBD2. CDR3 length: 15 residues. V trimming: 4 bases; J trimming: 5 bases; junction bases outside the gene matches: 2. Germline V gene data show CDR1 as MNHEY and CDR2 as SMNVEV (reference sequence). The CDR3 spells CASSSGTSGRETQYF. The CDR3 DNA follows: TGTGCCAGCAGTTCCGGGACTAGCGGGAGGGAGACCCAGTACTTC.

This clonotype has a count of ten or more. The chain is built from TRBV12-3 or TRBV12-4 and TRBJ2-5; no clear D. The CDR3 loop spans 14 amino acids. V dropped 2 bases and J dropped 5 bases, with 12 bases sitting between them. The CDR3 bases are TGTGCCAGCAGTTTACGGAGTTTGAGGGAGACCCAGTACTTC. This gives the protein CASSLRSLRETQYF.

The sample holds many counts of this clonotype. This rearrangement joins TRBV12-3 or TRBV12-4 to TRBJ1-2, with TRBD1 matching 8 bases. This CDR3 region has 15 residues. The junction had 6 bases not matched to a gene; V was cut back by 5 bases and J by 1 base. CDR3 coding DNA: TGTGCCAGCAGTACCCCGACAGGGGATAACTATGGCTACACCTTC. It encodes CASSTPTGDNYGYTF.

This clonotype came up many times. The chain combines TRBV5-6 with TRBJ2-7; D gene unclear. The CDR3 is 12 residues long. Germline CDR1 and CDR2: SGHDT and YYEEEE. Trimming shortened V by 3 bases and J by 2 bases, and 6 bases separated the two germline ends. CDR3 nucleotides: TGTGCCAGCAGCTCGGATGCCTACGAGCAGTACTTC. Encoded protein: CASSSDAYEQYF.

This clonotype was detected many times. CDR3 sequence reads: CAWGQGSQPQHF. In nucleotides, the CDR3 is TGTGCCTGGGGACAGGGATCTCAGCCCCAGCATTTT. This chain links TRBV30 with TRBJ1-5; 8 bases align to TRBD1. The germline CDR1 and CDR2 sequences are GTSNPN and SVGIG (reference sequence). The CDR3 runs to 12 residues. The trim removed 5 bases at V and 6 bases at J, leaving 3 bases unmatched.

This clonotype occurred many times. Here the CDR3 DNA reads TGCGCCAGCAGCGCGTATCAGGGGAACACCGGGGAGCTGTTTTTT. Amino acids: CASSAYQGNTGELFF. This chain connects TRBV5-1 to TRBJ2-2, with a tentative D call TRBD1 (5 bases). The germline CDR1 and CDR2 sequences are SGHRS and YFSETQ. Trimming left V 4 bases short and J 1 base short, with 11 bases between. CDR3 length equals 15 residues.

This clonotype has a count of ten or more. The chain recombines TRBV7-2 with TRBJ2-7, with D tentatively TRBD1 (6 bases). Germline CDR1 and CDR2: SGHTA and FQGNSA. The V end was cut by 4 bases, the J end by 2 bases, with 15 bases between. CDR3 length: 15 amino acids. The CDR3 loop reads CASSSLNRDTYEQYF. CDR3 coding DNA: TGTGCCAGCAGCTCTTTAAACAGGGACACCTACGAGCAGTACTTC.

Comments on this clonotype: One end of the junction does not line up with germline, which may come from a read error. This sequence joins TRBV6-2 or TRBV6-3 and TRBJ1-1; no firm D call. This CDR3 comprises 10 residues. Germline V gene lookup returns CDR1 MNHEY and CDR2 SVGEGT. CDR3 DNA sequence: TGTGCCAGCAGTTCCCCCGGATGGCTATTT. This codes for CASSSPGWLF.

This clonotype showed up many times. The rearrangement uses TRBV20-1 and TRBJ2-5, with 9 bases identical to TRBD2. The trim removed 3 bases at V and 5 bases at J, leaving 7 bases unmatched. Germline values: CDR1 DFQATT, CDR2 SNEGSKA (reference sequence). This CDR3 comprises 14 residues. This CDR3 reads CSARERGAGETQYF. Written as DNA, the CDR3 is TGCAGTGCTAGGGAGCGGGGGGCCGGGGAGACCCAGTACTTC.

This clonotype came up many times. V is TRBV7-2 and J is TRBJ2-5; 13 bases align to TRBD2. Germline V gene data show CDR1 as SGHTA and CDR2 as FQGNSA. The CDR3 runs 15 residues. Unmatched junction bases numbered 1, after V lost 2 bases and J lost 4 bases. The CDR3 DNA sequence: TGTGCCAGCAGCTTAACTAGCGGGGGGGGAGAGACCCAGTACTTC. This gives the protein CASSLTSGGGETQYF.

V and J are TRBV24-1 and TRBJ1-5; 7 nucleotides agree with TRBD1. Germline V gene sequence: CDR1 KGHDR, CDR2 SFDVKD. The ends lost 5 bases at V and 2 bases at J; junction bases unmatched: 5. The length of the CDR3 is 15 residues. The CDR3 here is CATSGGTAGNQPQHF. In nucleotides, the CDR3 is TGTGCCACCAGTGGTGGGACAGCTGGCAATCAGCCCCAGCATTTT.

This clonotype has ten or more counts. The rearrangement uses TRBV2 and TRBJ1-2; no definite D call. V dropped 0 bases and J dropped 5 bases, with 7 bases sitting between them. CDR1 and CDR2 from the germline V gene are SNHLY and FYNNEI. This CDR3 spans 13 amino acids. CDR3 in amino acids: CASSEAVEYGYTF. DNA for the CDR3: TGTGCCAGCAGTGAAGCGGTAGAGTATGGCTACACCTTC.

This clonotype was counted ten times or more. CDR3 DNA sequence: TGTGCCAGCAGGCCCCCAGGGCCTTATAGCAATCAGCCCCAGCATTTT. This translates into CASRPPGPYSNQPQHF. The V call is TRBV6-1, the J call TRBJ1-5; perhaps TRBD1 as D (5 bases). The CDR3 has 16 amino acids. V lost 6 bases and J 0 bases, leaving 15 bases between the germline ends. Germline-derived CDR1 and CDR2 are MNHNS and SASEGT.

This clonotype was detected a few times. This sequence joins TRBV3-1 and TRBJ2-7; 8 nucleotides match TRBD1. Germline values: CDR1 LGHDT, CDR2 YNNKEL (reference sequence). After removal of 4 bases from V and 5 bases from J, the junction contained 10 bases not matched to a gene. The CDR3 has 15 residues. Written as DNA, the CDR3 is TGTGCCAGCAGCCGTTATGGACAGGGCTTAGACGAGCAGTACTTC. Its translation is CASSRYGQGLDEQYF.

This clonotype was recorded at least ten times. This chain joins TRBV12-3 or TRBV12-4 and TRBJ1-1, with D maybe TRBD1 (6 bases). Trimming removed 3 bases from V and 11 bases from J, with 13 bases in between. This CDR3 is built from 12 residues. The CDR3 protein is CASSFSTGFAFF. The DNA for the CDR3 is TGTGCCAGCAGTTTTAGTACAGGGTTCGCTTTCTTT.

The CDR3 DNA reads as TGTGCCAGCAGTTTACAGGGTCACTATGGCTACACCTTC. This encodes CASSLQGHYGYTF. V usage is TRBV12-3 or TRBV12-4 and J usage is TRBJ1-2; D may be TRBD1 (5 bases). The length of the CDR3 is 13 residues. The V end lost 2 bases, the J end lost 3 bases, and 7 bases lay between the germline ends.

This clonotype has at least ten counts. The J gene is TRBJ2-2, the V gene TRBV6-1; tentative D call: TRBD2 (5 bases). V was trimmed by 8 bases and J by 3 bases, leaving 13 bases between them. The CDR3 is made up of 14 amino acids. The V gene's germline CDR1 is MNHNS and CDR2 SASEGT. Here the CDR3 reads CASALGEHTGELFF. The CDR3 nucleotides are TGTGCCAGCGCCCTCGGGGAGCACACCGGGGAGCTGTTTTTT.

This clonotype was seen repeatedly, ten times or more. This chain links TRBV5-1 with TRBJ1-1; tentatively, D is TRBD1 (5 bases). This CDR3 is 15 amino acids long. Trimming left V 4 bases short and J 0 bases short, with 13 bases between. Germline values: CDR1 SGHRS, CDR2 YFSETQ. The CDR3 DNA reads TGCGCCAGCAGCATATCGACAGCTATGAACACTGAAGCTTTCTTT. Protein product: CASSISTAMNTEAFF. The whole variable domain, remainder taken from reference TRBV5-1 and TRBJ1-1, is KAGVTQTPRYLIKTRGQQVTLSCSPISGHRSVSWYQQTPGQGLQFLFEYFSETQRNKGNFPGRFSGRQFSNSRSEMNVSTLELGDSALYLCASSISTAMNTEAFFGQGTRLTVV.

This clonotype was observed at least ten times. The rearrangement uses TRBV28 and TRBJ2-7, with unresolved D. Trimming removed 6 bases from V and 0 bases from J, with 27 bases in between. Germline V gene lookup returns CDR1 MDHEN and CDR2 SYDVKM. The CDR3 consists of 19 residues. CDR3 bases: TGTGCCAGCAGCCTACCCTTACAGAACCACTCCAAGAGCTCCTACGAGCAGTACTTC. Translation: CASSLPLQNHSKSSYEQYF.

This clonotype was recorded at least ten times. DNA of the CDR3: TGTGCCAGCAGCGTTTATTCGGCAGATACCTACGAGCAGTACTTC. Translated: CASSVYSADTYEQYF. J is TRBJ2-7 and V is TRBV9, with unresolved D. CDR1 is SGDLS and CDR2 is YYNGEE in the germline V gene. This CDR3 region has 15 residues. Trimming cost V 2 bases and J 2 bases, with 14 bases left between them.

This clonotype showed up just a few times. V gene TRBV6-2 or TRBV6-3 combines with J gene TRBJ1-3; 10 bases map to TRBD1. CDR1 and CDR2 (germline): MNHEY, SVGEGT. Trimming removed 4 bases from V and 0 bases from J; junction bases left unmatched: 21. There are 22 residues in the CDR3. The CDR3 bases are TGTGCCAGCAGTTCTCTCCGGGACAGGGGCGACCCTGCCCTATCCTCTGGAAACACCATATATTTT. It is translated as CASSSLRDRGDPALSSGNTIYF.

This clonotype was counted at least ten times. One end of the junction varies from germline; a read error may be responsible. The chain carries TRBV28 and TRBJ2-4; D gene uncertain. This CDR3 contains 13 residues. In germline, CDR1 is MDHEN, CDR2 SYDVKM. CDR3 sequence: CASSLRTLGIKYF. The CDR3 bases are TGTGCCAGCAGTTTGCGGACCCTTGGCATTAAGTACTTC.

Details on this clonotype: This sequence may be a read error, since a much larger clone differs from it by one base. The chain combines TRBV12-3 or TRBV12-4 with TRBJ2-7; 7 bases fit TRBD1. CDR3 length: 14 amino acids. The CDR3 is CAISLWQGDYEQYF. The CDR3 bases are TGTGCCATCAGTTTGTGGCAGGGGGACTACGAGCAGTACTTC.

In its sample, this clonotype was seen many times. The J gene is TRBJ1-5, the V gene TRBV12-5; D gene unclear. CDR1 and CDR2 from the germline V gene are LGHNT and FRNRAP. Trimming removed 3 bases at V and 0 bases at J, with 6 bases between. The CDR3 consists of 14 residues. The CDR3 region is CASGLTRSNQPQHF. Written as DNA, the CDR3 is TGTGCTAGTGGTTTAACTCGTAGCAATCAGCCCCAGCATTTT.

The table lists this clonotype with a few counts. The chain is built from TRBV20-1 and TRBJ1-2; 12 nucleotides agree with TRBD1. The CDR3 runs to 14 residues. V shed 7 bases and J 3 bases; nucleotides not matched to a gene: 6. Germline CDR1 is DFQATT and CDR2 is SNEGSKA (reference sequence). CDR3 protein: CSGGGQGADYGYTF. The CDR3 nucleotides are TGCAGTGGGGGGGGACAGGGGGCGGACTATGGCTACACCTTC.